In this sample, the clone carrying this T cell receptor beta chain turned up a few times. Antigen specificity is unknown. The sample comes from a study of shared clonotypes between healthy human individuals. The study's findings and limits: Shared clonotypes: 4.5% to 5% naive CD4, about 3.3% naive CD8, roughly 2.2% memory CD4, approximately 0.41% memory CD8.

Trimming shortened V by 1 base and J by 0 bases, and 9 bases separated the two germline ends. This CDR3 contains 15 residues. The germline gives CDR1 SGHTA, CDR2 FQGNSA. An even split of each subset's genomic DNA across several immunoSEQ plates was performed. The data were produced by immunoSEQ multiplex PCR, yet TCRdb's version contains in-frame clones alone and is incomplete. The data hold under 1,100,000 clones, with about 75% observed a single time. The authors divided CD4+ cells into CD45RA+ naive and CD45RA-negative memory subsets. The clonotype comes from a man aged 18 to 30 in good health. The rearrangement joins TRBV7-2 to TRBJ1-2; D uncertain. What was sequenced was memory CD4+ T cells sorted from blood. Sample subset: CD45RA-negative fraction. The CDR3 sequence is CASSLGGASNYGYTF. CDR3 in DNA: TGTGCCAGCAGCTTAGGGGGTGCCTCTAACTATGGCTACACCTTC.